This passage covers 18 T cell receptor beta chains from one sample sequenced in a study of T-cell reconstitution after alpha-beta-depleted transplantation in children. Using unique molecular identifiers, the investigators prepared the TCRbeta library. One entry per CDR3 protein results from TCRdb running MiXCR on the PCR reads. The table lists around 700,000 distinct CDR3 sequences, 13% of them singletons. The material was PBMCs, obtained before TCRalphabeta/CD19-depleted stem cell transplant. The receptor source for this set is a girl aged 2-10 years with congenital amegakaryocytic thrombocytopenia, due to receive a stem cell transplant.

This clonotype came up many times. This chain uses TRBV29-1 with TRBJ2-6, with a possible D match to TRBD2 (6 bases). Germline V gene lookup returns CDR1 SQVTM and CDR2 ANQGSEA. CDR3 size: 16 residues. V shed 3 bases and J shed 3 bases, with 15 bases lying between them. The CDR3 DNA sequence: TGCAGCGTTGAGGAGGGAGGCAAAAGTGGGGCCAACGTCCTGACTTTC. Its protein is CSVEEGGKSGANVLTF.

This clonotype was found many times. The chain combines TRBV12-3 or TRBV12-4 with TRBJ2-7, with D tentatively TRBD1 (7 bases). The V gene lost 6 bases and the J gene lost 0 bases, with 12 bases spanning the gap. This CDR3 region has 14 residues. The CDR3 nucleotides read TGTGCCAGCAGGTCGCGGGACAGCTCCTACGAGCAGTACTTC. This gives the protein CASRSRDSSYEQYF.

Only a few counts were recorded for this clonotype. This chain links TRBV15 with TRBJ2-1, with D tentatively TRBD1 (6 bases). Germline V CDR1 and CDR2: LNHNV, YYDKDF (reference sequence). The germline V and J ends were trimmed by 0 bases and 8 bases, with 14 bases remaining between them. The CDR3 covers 15 residues. CDR3 in DNA: TGTGCCACCAGCAGAGATCAAGGCAGGGGATATGAGCAGTTCTTC. Its protein is CATSRDQGRGYEQFF.

This clonotype has a count of ten or more. The V call is TRBV6-1, the J call TRBJ2-2; D tentatively fits TRBD1 or TRBD2 (5 bases each). The V end was cut by 6 bases, the J end by 7 bases, with 18 bases between. This CDR3 is 15 amino acids long. The germline V gene encodes CDR1 MNHNS and CDR2 SASEGT. In DNA, the CDR3 is TGTGCCAGCAGCACCCGGGACGGGAAGGGCGGGGAGCTGTTTTTT. This gives the protein CASSTRDGKGGELFF.

In this sample, this clonotype turned up many times. J is TRBJ2-2 and V is TRBV15, with D tentatively TRBD1 (5 bases). Trimming pared 4 bases from V and 0 bases from J, leaving 9 bases between. CDR3 length: 15 residues. Germline CDR1 is LNHNV and CDR2 is YYDKDF (reference sequence). CDR3 loop: CATSKDSPNTGELFF. The DNA of the CDR3 is TGTGCCACCAGCAAAGACAGTCCGAACACCGGGGAGCTGTTTTTT. Complete variable domain (other parts from reference TRBV15 and TRBJ2-2): DAMVIQNPRYQVTQFGKPVTLSCSQTLNHNVMYWYQQKSSQAPKLLFHYYDKDFNNEADTPDNFQSRRPNTSFCFLDIRSPGLGDTAMYLCATSKDSPNTGELFFGEGSRLTVL.

The rearrangement uses TRBV27 and TRBJ1-2; no firm D call. From germline, CDR1 is MNHEY and CDR2 SMNVEV (reference sequence). Trimming left V 3 bases short and J 8 bases short, with 22 bases between. The CDR3 is 16 residues long. The CDR3 protein is CASSFLSWSSVLGYTF. The CDR3 DNA reads as TGTGCCAGCAGTTTTCTGTCCTGGTCGAGCGTCTTAGGCTACACCTTC.

This clonotype was found many times. The chain uses TRBV10-3 and TRBJ1-1; D is unclear. V lost 6 bases to trimming and J lost 1 base, with 12 bases between them. This CDR3 region has 14 residues. Per the germline V gene, CDR1 is ENHRY and CDR2 is SYGVKD. The CDR3 spells CAISAERGNTEAFF. The CDR3 nucleotides are TGTGCCATCAGCGCTGAACGAGGGAACACTGAAGCTTTCTTT.

Many counts were recorded for this clonotype. The chain is built from TRBV5-1 and TRBJ1-1, with 8 bases fitting TRBD1. The CDR3 has 12 amino acids. CDR1 and CDR2 (germline): SGHRS, YFSETQ. V shed 9 bases, J shed 5 bases, and the junction held 6 bases outside the gene matches. This CDR3 is CAIQGAGTEAFF. The DNA for the CDR3 is TGCGCCATCCAGGGGGCAGGAACTGAAGCTTTCTTT.

This chain links TRBV12-3 or TRBV12-4 with TRBJ1-4; perhaps TRBD1 as D (6 bases). This CDR3 spans 13 amino acids. V gave up 6 bases and J gave up 4 bases, with 9 bases separating them. The CDR3 loop is CASRTGNNEKLFF. In DNA form, the CDR3 reads TGTGCCAGCAGGACAGGCAATAATGAAAAACTGTTTTTT.

This clonotype was seen many times. The chain employs TRBV6-5 and TRBJ1-1; weak D call: TRBD1 (6 bases). Per germline, CDR1 MNHEY and CDR2 SVGAGI. This CDR3 contains 12 residues. Trimming took 8 bases from V and 5 from J, leaving 12 bases between them. For the CDR3, the DNA is TGTGCCAGCGGCATCAGGGGTACTGAAGCTTTCTTT. Its translation: CASGIRGTEAFF.

This clonotype has a handful of counts. This chain uses TRBV5-1 with TRBJ1-1, with D maybe TRBD1 (6 bases). Germline lookup yields CDR1 SGHRS and CDR2 YFSETQ. CDR3 length equals 15 residues. Trimming removed 0 bases from V and 6 bases from J, with 15 bases in between. The CDR3 DNA sequence: TGCGCCAGCAGCTTGGTGGGGGGCGGCGGACCTGAAGCTTTCTTT. As protein: CASSLVGGGGPEAFF.

This clonotype was observed at least ten times. The J gene is TRBJ2-5, the V gene TRBV5-5; the D is unclear. In germline, CDR1 is SGHKS, CDR2 YYEKEE (reference sequence). The V and J ends lost 6 bases and 0 bases respectively, with 9 bases between them. This CDR3 has 13 residues. The CDR3 DNA reads as TGTGCCAGCACCCAGCGCTACCAAGAGACCCAGTACTTC. This sequence encodes CASTQRYQETQYF.

In this sample, this clonotype turned up many times. The chain couples TRBV5-1 to TRBJ1-3; D ambiguous. V was trimmed by 2 bases and J by 0 bases, leaving 9 bases between them. CDR3 size: 15 residues. Germline assignment: CDR1 SGHRS and CDR2 YFSETQ. CDR3 sequence reads: CASSLGIFSGNTIYF. CDR3 DNA sequence: TGCGCCAGCAGCTTAGGCATATTCTCTGGAAACACCATATATTTT.

As to this clonotype: It may be a read error: a sequence one base away is much more abundant. The gene calls are TRBV12-3 or TRBV12-4 and TRBJ2-1, with TRBD2 identical over 7 bases. The CDR3 runs 14 residues. The V segment lost 1 base and the J segment 11 bases; nucleotides outside the gene matches: 8. CDR3 loop: CASSLEAGKDKQFF. CDR3 sequence (DNA): TGTGCCAGCAGTTTAGAAGCGGGAAAAGATAAGCAGTTCTTC.

Many counts were recorded for this clonotype. V usage is TRBV20-1 and J usage is TRBJ2-2; 13 nucleotides line up with TRBD2. Germline CDR1 reads DFQATT; CDR2 reads SNEGSKA (reference sequence). The CDR3 spans 17 residues. V trimming: 1 base; J trimming: 4 bases; junction bases outside the gene matches: 6. CDR3 residues: CSARVGTSGRATGELFF. The CDR3 region has the DNA TGCAGTGCTAGAGTGGGCACTAGCGGGAGGGCCACCGGGGAGCTGTTTTTT.

This clonotype has ten or more counts. The V call is TRBV29-1, the J call TRBJ2-2; D gene uncertain. V lost 4 bases and J lost 0, with 3 bases in between. Germline values: CDR1 SQVTM, CDR2 ANQGSEA. The CDR3 is made up of 12 amino acids. DNA of the CDR3: TGCAGCGTTGGGTCGAACACCGGGGAGCTGTTTTTT. Protein: CSVGSNTGELFF.

This chain links TRBV7-8 with TRBJ2-1; D is perhaps TRBD2 (6 bases). This CDR3 has 12 residues. V lost 1 base and J lost 10, with 8 bases in between. Germline V lookup: CDR1 SGHVS, CDR2 FQNEAQ. The DNA of the CDR3 is TGTGCCAGCAGCTTAGATGGACTAGAGCAGTTCTTC. It yields the protein CASSLDGLEQFF.

The table lists this clonotype with many counts. V and J are TRBV11-2 and TRBJ2-1; a possible D gene is TRBD1 (6 bases). V was trimmed by 0 bases and J by 9 bases, leaving 12 bases between them. This CDR3 is 14 amino acids long. Germline CDR1 reads SGHAT; CDR2 reads FQNNGV. CDR3: CASSLEGQPGEQFF. The DNA of the CDR3 is TGTGCCAGCAGCTTAGAGGGACAACCGGGTGAGCAGTTCTTC.